The T cell receptor (beta chain) described here comes from a study of cytomegalovirus exposure and HLA in healthy donors. Primers included in the PCR were 60 Vbeta and 13 Jbeta primers. Here immunoSEQ multiplex PCR was the method, and the copy in TCRdb shows in-frame clones only, minus some. The data contain approximately 200,000 clones, more than 75% of them singletons. Per the germline V gene, CDR1 is MNHNS and CDR2 is SASEGT. The CDR3 runs 14 residues. The V end was cut by 5 bases, the J end by 0 bases, with 11 bases between. Specimen: PBMCs. This TCR derives from a human donor in good health. V and J are TRBV6-1 and TRBJ2-7, with D possibly TRBD1 on 6 matching bases. The CDR3 sequence: CASSTRQASYEQYF. The CDR3 region has the DNA TGTGCCAGCAGTACCAGACAGGCCTCCTACGAGCAGTACTTC.